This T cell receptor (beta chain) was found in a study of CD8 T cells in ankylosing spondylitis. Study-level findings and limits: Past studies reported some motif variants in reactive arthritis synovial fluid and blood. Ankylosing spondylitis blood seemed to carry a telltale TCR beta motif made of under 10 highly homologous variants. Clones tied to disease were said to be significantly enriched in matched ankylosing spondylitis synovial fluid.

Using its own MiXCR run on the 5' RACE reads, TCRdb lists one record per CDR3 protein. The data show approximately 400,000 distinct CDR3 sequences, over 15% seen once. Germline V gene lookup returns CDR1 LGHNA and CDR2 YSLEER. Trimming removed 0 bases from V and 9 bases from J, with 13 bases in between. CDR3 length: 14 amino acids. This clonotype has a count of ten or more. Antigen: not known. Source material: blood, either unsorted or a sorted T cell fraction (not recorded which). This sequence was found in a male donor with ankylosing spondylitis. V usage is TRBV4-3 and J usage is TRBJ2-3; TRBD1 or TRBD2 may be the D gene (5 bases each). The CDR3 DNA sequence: TGCGCCAGCAGCCAAGAGATGGGGGTCGGGACGCAGTATTTT. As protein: CASSQEMGVGTQYF.